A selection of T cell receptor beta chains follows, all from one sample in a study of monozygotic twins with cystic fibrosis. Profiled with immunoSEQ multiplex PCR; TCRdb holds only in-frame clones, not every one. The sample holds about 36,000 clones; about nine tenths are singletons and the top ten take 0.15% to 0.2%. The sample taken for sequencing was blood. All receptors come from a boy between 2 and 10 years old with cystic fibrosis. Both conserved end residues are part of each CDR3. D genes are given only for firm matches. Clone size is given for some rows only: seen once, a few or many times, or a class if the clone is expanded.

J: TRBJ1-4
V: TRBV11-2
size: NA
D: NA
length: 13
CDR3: CATAGQINEKLFF
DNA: TGTGCCACCGCGGGGCAGATTAATGAAAAACTGTTTTTT

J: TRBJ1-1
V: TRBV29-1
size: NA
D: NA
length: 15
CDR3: CSAGPQSPMNTEAFF
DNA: TGCAGCGCCGGACCACAATCGCCCATGAACACTGAAGCTTTCTTT

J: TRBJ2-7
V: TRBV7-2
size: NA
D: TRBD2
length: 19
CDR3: CASSYISTLSGEESYEQYF
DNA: TGTGCCAGCAGCTACATTTCTACCCTGAGCGGGGAGGAGTCCTACGAGCAGTACTTC

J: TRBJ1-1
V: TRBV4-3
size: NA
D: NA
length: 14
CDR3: CASSQDSGVTEAFF
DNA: TGCGCCAGCAGCCAAGATTCAGGGGTCACTGAAGCTTTCTTT

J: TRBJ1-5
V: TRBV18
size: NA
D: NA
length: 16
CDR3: CASSPTRDIQGQPQHF
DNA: TGTGCCAGCTCACCAACCCGGGACATTCAGGGGCAGCCCCAGCATTTT

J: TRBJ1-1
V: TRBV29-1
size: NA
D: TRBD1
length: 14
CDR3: CSVGRQGYNTEAFF
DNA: TGCAGCGTCGGCCGACAGGGTTATAACACTGAAGCTTTCTTT

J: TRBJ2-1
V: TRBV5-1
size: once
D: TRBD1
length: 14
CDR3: CASSLGQGYNEQFF
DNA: TGCGCCAGCAGCTTGGGACAGGGGTACAATGAGCAGTTCTTC

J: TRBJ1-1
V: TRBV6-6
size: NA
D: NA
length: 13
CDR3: CASSTRDTRRAFF
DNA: TGTGCCAGCAGTACACGGGACACCCGAAGGGCTTTCTTT

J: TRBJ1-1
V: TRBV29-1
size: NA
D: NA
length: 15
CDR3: CSVEGTEEPRFEAFF
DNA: TGCAGCGTTGAAGGTACGGAAGAACCCAGATTTGAAGCTTTCTTT

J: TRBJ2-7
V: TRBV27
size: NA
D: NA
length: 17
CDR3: CASSPPRGLPSFHEQYF
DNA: TGTGCCAGCAGTCCCCCCCGGGGGCTGCCTAGTTTCCACGAGCAGTACTTC

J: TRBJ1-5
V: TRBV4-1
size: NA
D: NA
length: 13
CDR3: CASSQGKNQPQHF
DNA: TGCGCCAGCAGCCAAGGAAAAAATCAGCCCCAGCATTTT

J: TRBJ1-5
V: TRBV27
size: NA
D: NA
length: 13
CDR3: CASSSRGGQPQHF
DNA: TGTGCCAGCAGTTCACGGGGAGGTCAGCCCCAGCATTTT

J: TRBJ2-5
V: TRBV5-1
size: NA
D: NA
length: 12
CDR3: CASSLVPETQYF
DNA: TGCGCCAGCAGCTTGGTTCCCGAGACCCAGTACTTC

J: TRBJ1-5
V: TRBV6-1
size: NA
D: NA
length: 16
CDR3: CASSEFPGAGNQPQHF
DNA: TGTGCCAGCAGTGAATTTCCCGGGGCGGGAAATCAGCCCCAGCATTTT

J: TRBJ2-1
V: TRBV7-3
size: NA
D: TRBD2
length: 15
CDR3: CASSLIGGIYNEQFF
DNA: TGTGCCAGCAGCTTAATCGGGGGGATATACAATGAGCAGTTCTTC

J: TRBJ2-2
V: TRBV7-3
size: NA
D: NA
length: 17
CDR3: CASSLTTEKGFAGELFF
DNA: TGTGCCAGCAGCTTAACGACAGAAAAAGGGTTTGCCGGGGAGCTGTTTTTT

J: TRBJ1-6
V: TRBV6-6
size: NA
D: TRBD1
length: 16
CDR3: CASSRTGAPNNSPLHF
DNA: TGTGCCAGCAGTCGAACAGGGGCCCCAAATAATTCACCCCTCCACTTT

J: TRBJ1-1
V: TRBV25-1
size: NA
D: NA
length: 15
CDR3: CASSELQGPYTEAFF
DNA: TGTGCCAGCAGTGAATTACAGGGCCCCTACACTGAAGCTTTCTTT

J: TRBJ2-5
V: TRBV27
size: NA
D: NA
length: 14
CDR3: CASSFGRNQETQYF
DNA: TGTGCCAGCAGTTTCGGACGCAACCAAGAGACCCAGTACTTC

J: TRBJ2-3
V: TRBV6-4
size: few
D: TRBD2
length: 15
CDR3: CASSASGGATDTQYF
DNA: TGTGCCAGCAGTGCTAGCGGGGGGGCCACAGATACGCAGTATTTT

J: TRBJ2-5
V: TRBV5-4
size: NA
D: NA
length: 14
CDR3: CASSLEGAGETQYF
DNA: TGTGCCAGCAGCTTGGAGGGGGCGGGGGAGACCCAGTACTTC

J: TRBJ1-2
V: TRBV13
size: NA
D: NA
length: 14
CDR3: CASSLGQGNYGYTF
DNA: TGTGCCAGCAGCTTAGGGCAGGGTAACTATGGCTACACCTTC

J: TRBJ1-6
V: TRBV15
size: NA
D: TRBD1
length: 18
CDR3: CATSSPDRRSSYNSPLHF
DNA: TGTGCCACCAGCAGCCCGGACAGGAGAAGCTCCTATAATTCACCCCTCCACTTT

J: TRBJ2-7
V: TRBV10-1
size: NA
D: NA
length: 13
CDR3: CASSESSGYEQYF
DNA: TGCGCCAGCAGTGAGTCCAGCGGCTACGAGCAGTACTTC

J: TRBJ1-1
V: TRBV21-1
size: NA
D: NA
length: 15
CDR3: CASSACGQGATEAFF
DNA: TGTGCCAGCAGCGCATGCGGACAGGGGGCCACTGAAGCTTTCTTT

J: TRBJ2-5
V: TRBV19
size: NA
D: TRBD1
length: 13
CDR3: CASGTGGLETQYF
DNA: TGTGCCAGTGGGACAGGGGGCCTAGAGACCCAGTACTTC

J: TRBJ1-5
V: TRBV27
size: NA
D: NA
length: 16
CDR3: CASSEGLGTSNQPQHF
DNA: TGTGCCAGCAGCGAGGGGTTGGGGACGAGCAATCAGCCCCAGCATTTT

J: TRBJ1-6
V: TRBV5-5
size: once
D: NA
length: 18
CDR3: CASSPMDRLSSYNSPLHF
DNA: TGTGCCAGCAGCCCGATGGACAGATTGAGCTCCTATAATTCACCCCTCCACTTT

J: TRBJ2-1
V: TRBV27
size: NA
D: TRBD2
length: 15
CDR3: CASSPSGGTYNEQFF
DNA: TGTGCCAGCAGTCCTAGCGGGGGAACATACAATGAGCAGTTCTTC

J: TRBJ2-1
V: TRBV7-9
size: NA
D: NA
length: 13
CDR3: CASSEGSYNEQFF
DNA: TGTGCCAGCAGCGAGGGGAGCTACAATGAGCAGTTCTTC

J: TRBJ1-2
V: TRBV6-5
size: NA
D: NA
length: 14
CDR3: CASSPTSANYGYTF
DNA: TGTGCCAGCAGTCCAACGTCAGCTAACTATGGCTACACCTTC

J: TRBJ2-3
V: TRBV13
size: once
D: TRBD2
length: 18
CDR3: CASSSPGLAGSSTDTQYF
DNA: TGTGCCAGCAGCAGCCCGGGACTAGCGGGAAGTAGCACAGATACGCAGTATTTT

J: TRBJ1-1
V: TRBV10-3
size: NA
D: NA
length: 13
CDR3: CAISEANNWGAFF
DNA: TGTGCCATCAGTGAGGCCAACAACTGGGGAGCTTTCTTT